These T cell receptor beta chains were read from a single sample in a study of CD8+CD57+ T cells in acquired aplastic anemia. Each CDR3 protein gets one entry after TCRdb re-called the reads with MiXCR. This sample has hundreds of thousands of distinct CDR3 sequences, with around 30% found just once. Sequenced sample: sorted CD4+, CD8+, or CD8+CD57+ T cells (not recorded which) from PBMCs. The origin of the receptors is a human donor with aplastic anemia. Both conserved end residues are part of each CDR3. Each record gives: CDR3 length, V gene, D gene, J gene, clone size, CDR3 DNA, CDR3 protein. The D gene is left open where the match is weak. For some rows the clone size is stated as once, few or many, or as a class when expanded; others skip it.

14	TRBV10-3	-	TRBJ1-1	few	TGTGCCAGCAGTTACTCTGGGGTTTCGACTGAAGCTTTCTTT	CASSYSGVSTEAFF
11	TRBV7-9	-	TRBJ2-1	-	TGTGCCAGCAGCTTAGCCCTTGAGCAGTTCTTC	CASSLALEQFF
14	TRBV7-3	TRBD1	TRBJ2-7	-	TGTGCCAGCAGCCCCGGACAGGGTGGCAACGAGCAGTACTTC	CASSPGQGGNEQYF
11	TRBV29-1	-	TRBJ2-7	-	TGCAGCGTTGGAACCTCCCTGGAGCAGTACTTC	CSVGTSLEQYF
15	TRBV3-1	TRBD1	TRBJ1-2	few	TGTGCCAGCAGCCCTACGACAGGGACTTTTTATGGCTACACCTTC	CASSPTTGTFYGYTF
14	TRBV12-3/TRBV12-4	-	TRBJ1-1	-	TGTGCCAGCAGTCTTTACAGGGCCGGCACTGAAGCTTTCTTT	CASSLYRAGTEAFF
15	TRBV24-1	TRBD1	TRBJ1-5	many	TGTGCCACCAGTGGGAGCGGACAGGGGGATCAGCCCCAGCATTTT	CATSGSGQGDQPQHF
14	TRBV6-1	-	TRBJ1-2	many	TGTGCCACCCTAGGGCGGGCTAGAGACTATGGCTACACCTTC	CATLGRARDYGYTF
14	TRBV15	-	TRBJ1-1	-	TGTGCCACCAGCAGAGATCAGGGAAACACTGAAGCTTTCTTT	CATSRDQGNTEAFF
13	TRBV7-6	-	TRBJ2-7	-	TGTGCCAGCAGAGACCAGGGCTCCTACGAGCAGTACTTC	CASRDQGSYEQYF
13	TRBV25-1	TRBD1	TRBJ1-2	once	TGTGCCAGCAGTGATCCGGGACAGGGCCCCTACACCTTC	CASSDPGQGPYTF
16	TRBV19	TRBD1	TRBJ1-5	-	TGTGCCAGCAGCCAAGCCGGGACAGGCATCAATCAGCCCCAGCATTTT	CASSQAGTGINQPQHF
13	TRBV7-2	-	TRBJ1-4	-	TGTGCCAGCAGCTTAGACCGGGACGTAAAACTGTTTTTT	CASSLDRDVKLFF
13	TRBV20-1	-	TRBJ1-5	once	TGCAGTGCCGCAGCGGGGTACAATGAGCCCCAGCATTTT	CSAAAGYNEPQHF
15	TRBV9	-	TRBJ2-7	many	TGTGCCAGCAGCGTAGAGGCAGGCTTTACCTACGAGCAGTACTTC	CASSVEAGFTYEQYF
15	TRBV5-1	TRBD2	TRBJ2-1	once	TGCGCCAGCAGCTTGGGACTAGCGGGCGTCAATGAGCAGTTCTTC	CASSLGLAGVNEQFF
14	TRBV2	-	TRBJ1-2	-	TGTGCCAGCAGTCCACAGGGTTCTCCCTATGGCTACACCTTC	CASSPQGSPYGYTF
8	TRBV20-1	-	TRBJ1-2	-	TGCAGTGCAGGGTTGGGCCTCTTC	CSAGLGLF
14	TRBV14	-	TRBJ1-1	many	TGTGCCAGCAGCCAAGATCTCGGACTTTCTGAAGCTTTCTTT	CASSQDLGLSEAFF
12	TRBV4-1	-	TRBJ1-2	many	TGCGCCAGCAGCCAAGACAGCTATGGCTACACCTTC	CASSQDSYGYTF
16	TRBV4-2	-	TRBJ1-1	-	TGTGCCAGCAGCCAAGGGCACGGCCGTGGGACCACTGAAGCTTTCTTT	CASSQGHGRGTTEAFF
16	TRBV2	-	TRBJ2-7	many	TGTGCCAGCAGCATCCCACAGGACATCCTCTCCTACGAGCAGTACTTC	CASSIPQDILSYEQYF
10	TRBV7-2	-	TRBJ2-5	many	TGTGCCAGCAGCCAAGAGACCCAGTACTTC	CASSQETQYF
15	TRBV6-5	TRBD1	TRBJ1-5	few	TGTGCCAGCAGTTATAGAGACAGGGACGGTCAGCCCCAGCATTTT	CASSYRDRDGQPQHF
17	TRBV4-3	TRBD1	TRBJ2-2	-	TGCGCCAGCAGCCAAGGTCCAGGACAGGGCCACACCGGGGAGCTGTTTTTT	CASSQGPGQGHTGELFF
14	TRBV19	-	TRBJ2-7	many	TGTGCCAGTAGATTATCCGCATACTCCTACGAGCAGTACTTC	CASRLSAYSYEQYF
15	TRBV7-2	-	TRBJ2-3	-	TGTGCCAGCAGCTTAGTTGGGTGGAGCACAGATACGCAGTATTTT	CASSLVGWSTDTQYF
15	TRBV9	-	TRBJ1-5	many	TGTGCCAGCAGCGTTTCAGGGGCGGCTATTCAGCCCCAGCATTTT	CASSVSGAAIQPQHF
15	TRBV3-1	TRBD1	TRBJ2-7	few	TGTGCCAGCAGCGATCTAGGACAGGCAATTCGGGAGCAGTACTTC	CASSDLGQAIREQYF
12	TRBV20-1	-	TRBJ1-6	many	TGCAGTGCACCCGGGGGGGGTTCACCCCTCCACTTT	CSAPGGGSPLHF
15	TRBV7-2	TRBD2	TRBJ2-7	many	TGTGCCAGCAGCTTACGGTCTAGCGGACCCTACGAGCAGTACTTC	CASSLRSSGPYEQYF